Shown below are 12 T cell receptor beta chains from a single sample sequenced in a study of identical twins (dated by TCRdb to between 2015 and 2016). The protocol used for the library was 5' RACE. The reads were generated on an Illumina HiSeq 2000. TCRdb reprocessed the public reads (quality trimming at Q25 with fastp, clone calling with MiXCR) and kept in-frame beta chains. CDR3 protein sequences are deduplicated, and each keeps its most common genes and DNA. This sample gives under 900,000 distinct CDR3 sequences in total; approximately 18% of them show up just once. The ten biggest clones cover approximately 14% of the sample. These same records also appear under a second study, on T cells expressing NK-cell markers.

Sequenced input: PBMCs. The source is a woman under 30 in good health.

The sample holds one count of this clonotype. The rearrangement joins TRBV20-1 to TRBJ1-2; 7 nucleotides line up with TRBD1. CDR3 size: 12 residues. V lost 6 bases, J lost 9 bases, and 10 bases stayed unmatched. Germline V gene lookup returns CDR1 DFQATT and CDR2 SNEGSKA (reference sequence). The CDR3 DNA is TGCAGTGCAGAAGGACAGGCGGTTAGCTACACCTTC. It encodes CSAEGQAVSYTF.

This chain joins TRBV3-1 and TRBJ2-1; 11 nucleotides match TRBD2. Trimming at V came to 4 bases and at J to 10 bases, leaving 12 bases not matched to a gene. There are 16 residues in the CDR3. Germline lookup yields CDR1 LGHDT and CDR2 YNNKEL (reference sequence). CDR3: CASSPRRGTSGQEQFF. The CDR3 DNA reads TGTGCCAGCAGCCCCCGCCGAGGGACTAGCGGCCAAGAGCAGTTCTTC.

The V call is TRBV20-1, the J call TRBJ2-1; D might be TRBD1 or TRBD2, each matching 5 bases. Trimming took off 0 bases at V and 4 bases at J, with 19 bases between the two ends. This CDR3 has 17 residues. CDR1 is DFQATT and CDR2 is SNEGSKA in the germline V gene (reference sequence). The chain's CDR3 is CSARDRGSGGGYNEQFF. The CDR3 region has the DNA TGCAGTGCTAGAGATCGGGGCTCTGGGGGTGGGTACAATGAGCAGTTCTTC.

The J gene is TRBJ2-1, the V gene TRBV9, with TRBD2 matching 11 bases. The CDR3 covers 16 residues. J gave up 11 bases and V 0 bases, and 10 bases lay outside the gene matches. Germline V gives CDR1 SGDLS, CDR2 YYNGEE. In nucleotides, the CDR3 is TGTGCCAGCAGCGTAGAGTGGTCTAGCGGGGGGTTCCAGCAGTTCTTC. Translated, it gives CASSVEWSSGGFQQFF.

The chain uses TRBV25-1 and TRBJ2-2, with TRBD2 as a possible D gene (5 bases). The CDR3 is 16 residues long. V was pared by 5 bases and J by 3 bases, with 16 bases between. Germline V CDR1 and CDR2: MGHDK, SYGVNS. The CDR3: CASSSTAGKDTGELFF. CDR3 coding DNA: TGTGCCAGCAGTTCTACGGCGGGTAAAGACACCGGGGAGCTGTTTTTT. Together with reference TRBV25-1 and TRBJ2-2, the CDR3 gives the full variable domain: EADIYQTPRYLVIGTGKKITLECSQTMGHDKMYWYQQDPGMELHLIHYSYGVNSTEKGDLSSESTVSRIRTEHFPLTLESARPSHTSQYLCASSSTAGKDTGELFFGEGSRLTVL.

This chain links TRBV4-3 with TRBJ2-1; TRBD2 matches 12 bases. The length of the CDR3 is 16 residues. Germline lookup yields CDR1 LGHNA and CDR2 YSLEER. V lost 4 bases and J lost 6; bases outside the gene matches: 7. This CDR3 is CASSLGASGRGNEQFF. For the CDR3, the DNA is TGCGCCAGCAGCCTAGGGGCTAGCGGGAGGGGCAATGAGCAGTTCTTC.

This sequence joins TRBV10-3 and TRBJ2-3, with a possible D match to TRBD1 (6 bases). This CDR3 has 13 residues. Germline loops: CDR1 ENHRY, CDR2 SYGVKD. The V end was cut by 7 bases, the J end by 2 bases, with 10 bases between. The CDR3 DNA reads as TGTGCCATCAAGAACAGGGACACAGATACGCAGTATTTT. This gives the protein CAIKNRDTDTQYF.

This clonotype was found a few times. The V and J genes are TRBV5-1 and TRBJ2-3, with a tentative D call TRBD2 (5 bases). CDR3 length equals 16 residues. The germline V gene has CDR1 SGHRS and CDR2 YFSETQ. V lost 3 bases and J 0 bases, leaving 14 bases between the germline ends. The CDR3 DNA follows: TGCGCCAGCAGCTATGGCGGGCTGCTGAGCACAGATACGCAGTATTTT. Protein product: CASSYGGLLSTDTQYF.

The chain links TRBV4-1 to TRBJ2-1, with 9 bases fitting TRBD2. With 2 bases clipped from V and 5 bases from J, the junction kept 7 bases outside the gene matches. The CDR3 extends over 16 amino acids. Germline loops: CDR1 MGHRA, CDR2 YSYEKL. This CDR3 reads CASSQLLAGLNNEQFF. The DNA of the CDR3 is TGCGCCAGCAGCCAACTTCTAGCGGGACTTAACAATGAGCAGTTCTTC.

This clonotype has just a few counts. The CDR3 DNA reads TGTGCCAGCAGCGTATCAGCCTCTGGCACAGATACGCAGTATTTT. The encoded protein is CASSVSASGTDTQYF. The chain links TRBV9 to TRBJ2-3; D gene uncertain. The germline V gene encodes CDR1 SGDLS and CDR2 YYNGEE. The CDR3 runs 15 residues. Between the trimmed V and J ends, which lost 1 base and 1 base, there was a span of 10 bases.

A few counts support this clonotype. The chain couples TRBV6-2 or TRBV6-3 to TRBJ2-3, with D maybe TRBD1 (6 bases). The length of the CDR3 is 11 residues. Germline CDR1 is MNHEY and CDR2 is SVGEGT. Between the trimmed V and J ends, which lost 7 bases and 15 bases, there was a span of 17 bases. The CDR3 loop is CASIQAGEPYF. The CDR3 nucleotides read TGTGCCAGCATCCAGGCAGGGGAGCCATATTTT.

The CDR3 sequence is CASSGGNANTGELFF. The CDR3 DNA follows: TGTGCCAGCAGCGGGGGAAACGCGAACACCGGGGAGCTGTTTTTT. J is TRBJ2-2 and V is TRBV6-1, with D possibly being TRBD2 (6 bases). Trimming removed 6 bases at V and 0 bases at J, with 11 bases between. The CDR3 contains 15 residues. Germline loops: CDR1 MNHNS, CDR2 SASEGT.